The clone carrying this T cell receptor beta chain was recorded a few times. No antigen is known for it. The data derive from a study of CD8+CD57+ T cells in acquired aplastic anemia. Across the study: DNA from sorted CD4+ and CD8+ cells averaged 3.2 ug. Study-level results: Levels of CD8+ Simpson's diversity were not significantly distinct in patients versus controls.

The study profiled TCR beta VDJ and CDR3 using genomic DNA as template. TCRdb ran MiXCR on the reads and lists one entry per CDR3 protein. The data show 200,000 or so distinct CDR3 sequences, less than 60% seen once. The authors sequenced patients whose flow cytometry had shown CD8+CD57+ cell expansion. In all patients, the disease was severe acquired aplastic anemia. Therapy had not been given to patients before blood sampling. Germline V gene sequence: CDR1 SNHLY, CDR2 FYNNEI. J lost 2 bases, V lost 5 bases, and 6 bases had no gene match. The CDR3 runs to 17 residues. The sequence was collected from a human donor with aplastic anemia. Input material: sorted CD4+, CD8+, or CD8+CD57+ T cells (not recorded which) from PBMCs. This chain uses TRBV2 with TRBJ2-6, with 10 nucleotides matching TRBD1. The CDR3 region has the DNA TGTGCCAGCAGTTTATCAGGACAGGGGGCTGGGGCCAACGTCCTGACTTTC. This gives the protein CASSLSGQGAGANVLTF. The full variable domain, rest sourced from reference TRBV2 and TRBJ2-6, is EPEVTQTPSHQVTQMGQEVILRCVPISNHLYFYWYRQILGQKVEFLVSFYNNEISEKSEIFDDQFSVERPDGSNFTLKIRSTKLEDSAMYFCASSLSGQGAGANVLTFGAGSRLTVL.